This T cell receptor (beta chain) emerged from a study of blood T cell repertoires in COVID-19. Study-level information: The United States, Italy and Spain provided the acute and convalescent COVID-19 samples.

The CDR3 has 16 residues. Germline-derived CDR1 and CDR2 are SGHNT and YYREEE (reference sequence). V shed 2 bases, J shed 2 bases, and the junction held 4 bases outside the gene matches. Everyone who took part was roughly 18 to 95 years old, and they came from 20 to 25 US areas. Original processing notes: Nucleated cell counts were estimated from reference gene primer amplification. Produced via immunoSEQ multiplex PCR; TCRdb's table is partial and in-frame only. Clone size and V and J calls were adopted from that table, with D and trimming inferred from the DNA. The table records over 250,000 clones, around 89% of them present only once. This clone was seen only once.

This clonotype was obtained from a woman aged 45-65 years who had recovered from COVID-19. The chain is built from TRBV5-4 and TRBJ2-3; 11 bases are a match to TRBD2. Sequenced input: PBMCs or T cells enriched from blood (not recorded which). CDR3 loop: CASSFTSGRFTDTQYF. CDR3 coding DNA: TGTGCCAGCAGCTTTACTAGCGGGAGATTCACAGATACGCAGTATTTT.